Shown below are 26 T cell receptor beta chains from a single sample sequenced in a study of blood T cells in healthy people across ages. Next came a second PCR, run for about 6 to 12 cycles, which used a sample-barcoded 5' primer along with a J-beta primer mix. TCRdb processed the 5' RACE reads anew with MiXCR; each CDR3 protein has one entry. Here the sample spans about 680,000 distinct CDR3 sequences, roughly 50% being singletons. Specimen: blood. Receptors were obtained from a woman in her sixties or seventies in good health.

The chain employs TRBV6-5 and TRBJ2-3; D is possibly TRBD1 (5 bases). V was clipped by 6 bases and J by 0 bases, with 13 bases between them. Germline V CDR1 and CDR2: MNHEY, SVGAGI. CDR3 length: 15 residues. The CDR3: CASSQQVGSTDTQYF. CDR3 DNA: TGTGCCAGCAGCCAACAGGTTGGGAGCACAGATACGCAGTATTTT.

In this sample, this clonotype turned up a few times. The gene calls are TRBV4-2 and TRBJ2-7, with D possibly TRBD1 on 6 matching bases. CDR3 length: 14 residues. Germline assignment: CDR1 LGHNA and CDR2 YNFKEQ. V lost 6 bases and J 0 bases, leaving 12 bases between the germline ends. DNA of the CDR3: TGTGCCAGCAGAAGAGAGGACAGCTCCTACGAGCAGTACTTC. Amino acid sequence: CASRREDSSYEQYF.

With regard to this clonotype: This may stem from a read error, because a much larger clone lies one nucleotide away. The chain combines TRBV20-1 with TRBJ2-1; the match to TRBD2 covers 7 bases. The CDR3 has 14 amino acids. Germline loops: CDR1 DFQATT, CDR2 SNEGSKA (reference sequence). Trimming at V came to 2 bases and at J to 7 bases, leaving 8 bases not matched to a gene. As DNA, the CDR3 is TGCAGTGCTAGAAGCGGGAAGGCCGTAAATGAGCAGTTCTTC. Translating it yields CSARSGKAVNEQFF.

CDR3 nucleotide sequence: TGTGCCAGCAGCTTCCGGAGGGGGCGTTTTGAGACCCAGTACTTC. The encoded protein is CASSFRRGRFETQYF. The chain joins TRBV7-2 to TRBJ2-5; possibly TRBD1 for D (7 bases). The V and J ends lost 3 bases and 5 bases respectively, with 16 bases between them. The CDR3 is made up of 15 amino acids. The germline V gene encodes CDR1 SGHTA and CDR2 FQGNSA.

V and J are TRBV21-1 and TRBJ2-7; whether TRBD2, the table's D call, matches the DNA was not checked. TRBV21-1 is designated a pseudogene. CDR3 length equals 18 residues. CDR3 DNA sequence: TGTGCCAGCAGCGCCCTCCCTGAGGCTAGCGGAAACTCCTACGAGCAGTACTTC. Translated, it gives CASSALPEASGNSYEQYF.

This clonotype has only a few counts. The rearrangement links TRBV7-2 to TRBJ2-5, with D perhaps matching TRBD1 (6 bases). There are 14 residues in the CDR3. Germline assignment: CDR1 SGHTA and CDR2 FQGNSA. V shed 2 bases and J shed 5 bases, with 12 bases lying between them. This CDR3 is CASSLRTVGETQYF. CDR3 nucleotides: TGTGCCAGCAGCTTAAGGACAGTTGGGGAGACCCAGTACTTC.

This rearrangement joins TRBV6-5 to TRBJ2-2, with a possible D match to TRBD2 (5 bases). CDR1 MNHEY and CDR2 SVGAGI come from the germline V gene. V was cut by 8 bases and J by 6 bases, with 13 bases left in between. The CDR3 is 13 residues long. In DNA, the CDR3 is TGTGCCAGCTTTCGACCGGACTCCGGGGAGCTGTTTTTT. Protein: CASFRPDSGELFF.

V is TRBV7-3 and J is TRBJ2-7; weak D call: TRBD2 (6 bases). The ends were cut back, 4 bases at V and 5 bases at J, with 18 bases in the middle. The length of the CDR3 is 15 residues. Germline assignment: CDR1 SGHTA and CDR2 FQGTGA. CDR3 in DNA: TGTGCCAGCAGCTCTGCCTCAGCGGGTAGCAACGAGCAGTACTTC. Translated, it gives CASSSASAGSNEQYF. The variable domain in full, completed from reference TRBV7-3 and TRBJ2-7, reads GAGVSQTPSNKVTEKGKYVELRCDPISGHTALYWYRQSLGQGPEFLIYFQGTGAADDSGLPNDRFFAVRPEGSVSTLKIQRTERGDSAVYLCASSSASAGSNEQYFGPGTRLTVT.

The chain carries TRBV10-3 and TRBJ1-2; D not certain. CDR1 and CDR2 from the germline V gene are ENHRY and SYGVKD. This CDR3 region has 15 residues. V lost 0 bases and J lost 2, with 10 bases in between. The CDR3 spells CAISESAWWNYGYTF. The CDR3 DNA follows: TGTGCCATCAGTGAGTCGGCTTGGTGGAACTATGGCTACACCTTC.

The V and J genes are TRBV27 and TRBJ1-2; D is possibly TRBD1 (6 bases). The ends were cut back, 2 bases at V and 7 bases at J, with 14 bases in the middle. The CDR3 totals 14 residues. Looked up from germline, CDR1 is MNHEY and CDR2 is SMNVEV (reference sequence). CDR3 bases: TGTGCCAGCAGTTTAGGGGGCGCTTCTGCTGGCTACACCTTC. This translates into CASSLGGASAGYTF.

This clonotype occurred a few times. The V call is TRBV12-3 or TRBV12-4, the J call TRBJ2-5; no definite D call. This CDR3 contains 14 residues. V was shortened by 3 bases and J by 7 bases, with 15 bases between the two germline ends. CDR3 sequence: CASSFFEVVGTQYF. CDR3 nucleotides: TGTGCCAGCAGTTTCTTCGAGGTGGTTGGGACCCAGTACTTC.

This clonotype was found a few times. The chain is built from TRBV7-2 and TRBJ1-6; D is undetermined. Deletions cut 4 bases from V and 4 bases from J, with 11 bases between. CDR3 length equals 15 residues. From germline, CDR1 is SGHTA and CDR2 FQGNSA. CDR3 DNA: TGTGCCAGCAGCTCGAGACAAGGATATAATTCACCCCTCCACTTT. It specifies CASSSRQGYNSPLHF.

To note about this clonotype: The junction does not match germline at one end; this may be a read error. V and J are TRBV28 and TRBJ2-5, with D tentatively TRBD1 (6 bases). CDR1 is MDHEN and CDR2 is SYDVKM in the germline V gene. This CDR3 has 14 amino acids. Here the CDR3 DNA reads TGTGCCAGCAGAACGGGACACGGGGTGGGGACCCGGTACTTC. Amino acid sequence: CASRTGHGVGTRYF.

J is TRBJ1-1 and V is TRBV7-9; 7 bases are shared with TRBD1. This CDR3 contains 14 residues. Germline values: CDR1 SEHNR, CDR2 FQNEAQ (reference sequence). V was clipped by 4 bases and J by 8 bases; unmatched bases: 10. The CDR3, as DNA: TGTGCCAGCAGCTCCGGCTGGGGACAGCCCGAAGCTTTCTTT. This gives the protein CASSSGWGQPEAFF.

V is TRBV27 and J is TRBJ2-7; D may correspond to TRBD1 or TRBD2 (5 bases each). The J call may be mistaken, given a closer DNA end match to TRBJ2-5. CDR1 MNHEY and CDR2 SMNVEV come from the germline V gene (reference sequence). The CDR3 spans 14 residues. CDR3 sequence (DNA): TGTGCCAGCAGTTTAAGGGGAGTACTTGGGACCCAGTACTTC. This sequence encodes CASSLRGVLGTQYF.

The CDR3 DNA is TGTGCCAGCAGCTTAGAGGGGGGAAAGGGGGCCGCGCAGTACTTC. As protein: CASSLEGGKGAAQYF. This chain uses TRBV7-3 with TRBJ2-7, with D possibly being TRBD1 (7 bases). CDR1 is SGHTA, CDR2 FQGTGA, per germline. The V end was cut by 2 bases, the J end by 9 bases, with 20 bases between. CDR3 length equals 15 residues.

The V gene is TRBV7-2, the J gene TRBJ2-3; D remains unclear. This CDR3 region has 12 residues. V gave up 7 bases and J gave up 4 bases, with 9 bases separating them. CDR1 is SGHTA and CDR2 is FQGNSA in the germline V gene. The DNA for the CDR3 is TGTGCCAGCAAATTTGCAGCAGATACGCAGTATTTT. Translating it yields CASKFAADTQYF.

DNA for the CDR3: TGCAGCGTTGATGGGTCGGACACTAGCGGTATCTACAATGAGCAGTTCTTC. This codes for CSVDGSDTSGIYNEQFF. V gene TRBV29-1 combines with J gene TRBJ2-1, with 8 bases matching TRBD2. The V and J ends lost 3 bases and 3 bases, in that order; junction bases with no gene match: 13. The CDR3 length is 17 residues. Per the germline V gene, CDR1 is SQVTM and CDR2 is ANQGSEA.

The table lists this clonotype with a few counts. The chain recombines TRBV5-1 with TRBJ2-5, with 7 positions matching TRBD2. CDR3 length: 14 residues. With V trimmed by 2 bases and J by 0 bases, 1 base remained unmatched. Germline V lookup: CDR1 SGHRS, CDR2 YFSETQ. In nucleotides, the CDR3 is TGCGCCAGCAGCTTTCGGGGGGACCAAGAGACCCAGTACTTC. The encoded protein is CASSFRGDQETQYF.

This sequence joins TRBV27 and TRBJ2-7; TRBD2 might be the D (6 bases). The CDR3 has 19 amino acids. Per the germline V gene, CDR1 is MNHEY and CDR2 is SMNVEV (reference sequence). V lost 5 bases to trimming and J lost 0 bases, with 26 bases between them. The DNA for the CDR3 is TGTGCCAGCAGTCCCATTGGTAGGAGGGAGCGAGCTCTCTCCTACGAGCAGTACTTC. This sequence encodes CASSPIGRRERALSYEQYF.

This clonotype was detected a few times. The V call is TRBV6-2 or TRBV6-3, the J call TRBJ2-7, with TRBD1 as a possible D gene (5 bases). Trimming pared 6 bases from V and 2 bases from J, leaving 11 bases between. Germline values: CDR1 MNHEY, CDR2 SVGEGT. The CDR3 is 13 residues long. The CDR3 region has the DNA TGTGCCAGCAGCGACAGAACCCCCTACGAGCAGTACTTC. This codes for CASSDRTPYEQYF.

This chain connects TRBV27 to TRBJ2-1; 12 positions agree with TRBD2. CDR3 length equals 14 residues. CDR1 MNHEY and CDR2 SMNVEV come from the germline V gene (reference sequence). V shed 7 bases, J shed 9 bases, and the junction held 7 bases outside the gene matches. The DNA of the CDR3 is TGTGCCAGCATTGGACTAGCGGGAACTCTTGAGCAGTTCTTC. This sequence encodes CASIGLAGTLEQFF.

The chain couples TRBV29-1 to TRBJ2-1, with 12 bases matching TRBD2. The CDR3 covers 17 residues. The ends lost 6 bases at V and 0 bases at J; junction bases unmatched: 9. Germline CDR1 reads SQVTM; CDR2 reads ANQGSEA. The CDR3 coding sequence is TGCAGCGTCCCAAGGACTAGCGGGACCAGCTCCTACAATGAGCAGTTCTTC. It encodes CSVPRTSGTSSYNEQFF.

This clonotype was seen more than once but under ten times. V gene TRBV25-1 combines with J gene TRBJ2-5, with D possibly matching TRBD2 (6 bases). The assigned J gene may be wrong: the sequence end matches TRBJ2-7 better. Germline V gives CDR1 MGHDK, CDR2 SYGVNS. CDR3 length equals 15 residues. CDR3 sequence: CASSEYGTANYEQYF. The CDR3, as DNA: TGTGCCAGCAGTGAATATGGGACTGCAAACTACGAGCAGTACTTC.

The V and J genes are TRBV7-2 and TRBJ2-1; D possibly corresponds to TRBD2 (5 bases). Deletions cut 2 bases from V and 8 bases from J, with 13 bases between. The CDR3 is 14 amino acids. Germline loops: CDR1 SGHTA, CDR2 FQGNSA. The DNA of the CDR3 is TGTGCCAGCAGCTTATCGTTCGGGGTCTATGAGCAGTTCTTC. It codes for CASSLSFGVYEQFF.

This chain links TRBV10-3 with TRBJ2-7; D unresolved. CDR3 length equals 14 residues. Trimming cost V 6 bases and J 4 bases, with 16 bases left between them. Looked up from germline, CDR1 is ENHRY and CDR2 is SYGVKD. The CDR3 protein is CAIRPVGLGYEQYF. The CDR3 DNA reads TGTGCCATCAGGCCAGTGGGATTGGGGTACGAGCAGTACTTC.